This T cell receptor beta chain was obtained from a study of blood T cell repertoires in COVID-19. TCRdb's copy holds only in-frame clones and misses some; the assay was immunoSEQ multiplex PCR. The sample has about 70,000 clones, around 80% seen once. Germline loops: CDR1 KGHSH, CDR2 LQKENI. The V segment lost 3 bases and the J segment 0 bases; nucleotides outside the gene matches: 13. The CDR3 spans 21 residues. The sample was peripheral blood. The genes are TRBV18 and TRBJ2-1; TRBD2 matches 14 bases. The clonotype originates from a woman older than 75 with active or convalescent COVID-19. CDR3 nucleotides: TGTGCCAGCTCACCCGGCGGGGCAAGACTAGCGGGGGGGAGCTCCTACAATGAGCAGTTCTTC. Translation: CASSPGGARLAGGSSYNEQFF.